This TCR beta chain comes out of a study of T cell repertoires in cytomegalovirus infection. This CDR3 contains 15 residues. The germline V gene encodes CDR1 DFQATT and CDR2 SNEGSKA (reference sequence). Trimming removed 1 base from V and 0 bases from J; junction bases left unmatched: 3. TCRdb called the reads again in MiXCR, with one record for every CDR3 protein. In the table there are more than 650,000 distinct CDR3 sequences, 35% of which are singletons. The sequence came from a human donor in good health (CMV status not recorded). Some clones in this sample may be carry-over from other donors' samples. Material: PBMCs. The rearrangement uses TRBV20-1 and TRBJ2-5; TRBD2 agrees at 9 bases. The CDR3, as DNA: TGCAGTGCTAGAGGTCTAGCGGGAAACCAAGAGACCCAGTACTTC. Translated, it gives CSARGLAGNQETQYF.